Below are 2 T cell receptor beta chains sequenced from a single sample in a study of shared clonotypes between healthy human individuals. Only in-frame clones appear in the TCRdb table, and some are missing; sequencing was by immunoSEQ multiplex PCR. The sample records roughly 2,000,000 clones, around 93% being singletons. It was CD45RO-negative cells, positively selected for CCR7, that made up naive CD8 cells, with terminally differentiated effector memory CD45RA+ cells excluded. The sequencing sample was made of naive CD8+ T cells from PBMCs. The source is a man aged 18 to 35 in good health. Some clones in this sample may be carry-over from other donors' samples.

The CDR3 nucleotides read TGTGCCAGCAGCTTGGTCGGGGGCGGCACTGAAGCTTTCTTT. Its protein product is CASSLVGGGTEAFF. The chain recombines TRBV5-4 with TRBJ1-1; a weak D match, TRBD1 (6 bases). The germline gives CDR1 SGHNT, CDR2 YYREEE (reference sequence). V was pared by 0 bases and J by 4 bases, with 10 bases between. The CDR3 spans 14 residues.

The rearrangement joins TRBV5-6 to TRBJ1-5; 9 nucleotides match TRBD1. Germline loops: CDR1 SGHDT, CDR2 YYEEEE. J was trimmed by 4 bases and V by 2 bases; bases with no gene match: 4. The CDR3 totals 15 residues. As DNA, the CDR3 is TGTGCCAGCAGCTTAGGGACAGGGAATAATCAGCCCCAGCATTTT. Translated, it gives CASSLGTGNNQPQHF.